These T cell receptor beta chains were read from a single sample in a study of T cell responses to AZD1222 COVID-19 vaccine. The method was immunoSEQ multiplex PCR; TCRdb's version includes in-frame clones alone and lacks a portion of them. In the table there are 120,000 or so clones, about 92% of which are singletons. Material: peripheral blood, obtained on day 0 of AZD1222 vaccination. The receptors shown here come from an adult in good health. CDR3s include the opening cysteine and the closing phenylalanine or tryptophan. Each record gives: V gene, D gene, J gene, clone size, CDR3 DNA, CDR3 protein. A D gene is named only where the DNA matches it firmly. Rows may omit the clone size; those that give it use once, few, many or a size class.

>TRBV4-1|NA|TRBJ1-5|NA
TGCGCCAGCAGCCAAGTTTTGGGCGGGCCGAATCAGCCCCAGCATTTT
CASSQVLGGPNQPQHF
>TRBV6-5|NA|TRBJ1-6|NA
TGTGCCAGCTGGACCAGGGGTAATTCACCCCTCCACTTT
CASWTRGNSPLHF
>TRBV5-1|NA|TRBJ2-3|NA
TGCGCCAGCAGCTGGCCCGAGGAGGCGGGGAGCACAGATACGCAGTATTTT
CASSWPEEAGSTDTQYF
>TRBV11-1|NA|TRBJ2-1|few
TGTGCCAGCCAAGCTAATAGGACTTTTAATGAGCAGTTCTTC
CASQANRTFNEQFF
>TRBV28|NA|TRBJ2-7|NA
TGTGCCAGCGAAAGTTCGACTACCTACGAGCAGTACTTC
CASESSTTYEQYF
>TRBV19|TRBD1|TRBJ2-1|NA
TGTGCCAGTAGTGCCAGGGGGCCCTCCTACAATGAGCAGTTCTTC
CASSARGPSYNEQFF
>TRBV7-7|NA|TRBJ1-1|NA
TGTGCTAGCAGCTTTGGGATGAACACTGAAGCTTTCTTT
CASSFGMNTEAFF
>TRBV19|NA|TRBJ2-7|NA
TGTGCCAGCCGAGACAACAACTACGAGCAGTACTTC
CASRDNNYEQYF
>TRBV5-1|NA|TRBJ2-1|once
TGCGCCAGCAGCTTGGTCCCAGGGGACAACTACAATGAGCAGTTCTTC
CASSLVPGDNYNEQFF
>TRBV5-4|NA|TRBJ2-5|NA
TGTGCCAGCAGCTGGAGGTACCAAGAGACCCAGTACTTC
CASSWRYQETQYF
>TRBV13|TRBD1|TRBJ2-1|NA
TGTGCCAGCAGCTTTGATACATCTAGGGACAGGGCTTTCAATGAGCAGTTCTTC
CASSFDTSRDRAFNEQFF
>TRBV28|NA|TRBJ2-5|NA
TGTGCCAGCAGTTTATGGGGGCCCGCAGGGGGGGAGACCCAGTACTTC
CASSLWGPAGGETQYF
>TRBV14|NA|TRBJ2-5|few
TGTGCCAGCAGCCAAGAGGAGGAGACCCAGTACTTC
CASSQEEETQYF
>TRBV6-5|NA|TRBJ2-2|once
TGTGCCGTGTGGATCGATAACACCGGGGAGCTGTTTTTT
CAVWIDNTGELFF
>TRBV7-8|NA|TRBJ2-1|NA
TGTGCCAGCAGCTTAGCGGTTAGCGTGGGGCAGTTCTTC
CASSLAVSVGQFF
>TRBV5-8|NA|TRBJ2-3|NA
TGTGCCAGCGACCAGGTAGCGGTGTCCACAGATACGCAGTATTTT
CASDQVAVSTDTQYF
>TRBV19|NA|TRBJ1-2|few
TGTGCCAGTAGGAACATGTATGGCTACACCTTC
CASRNMYGYTF
>TRBV5-1|NA|TRBJ1-1|NA
TGCGCCAGCAGCTTGGGGACAGTGGGGCTGAGGGAAGCTTTCTTT
CASSLGTVGLREAFF
>TRBV7-9|NA|TRBJ1-5|few
TGTGCCAGCAGCTTACTAGGGGCCCAGGATCAGCCCCAGCATTTT
CASSLLGAQDQPQHF
>TRBV28|TRBD2|TRBJ2-1|NA
TGTGCCAGCAGTCAATGGACTAGCGGGATCTCCTACAATGAGCAGTTCTTC
CASSQWTSGISYNEQFF
>TRBV10-3|NA|TRBJ2-1|NA
TGTGCCATCAGTGAGGTACAAGGACCTGCCTATGAGCAGTTCTTC
CAISEVQGPAYEQFF
>TRBV20-1|NA|TRBJ1-5|NA
TGCAGTGCTATTGACAGATCTCGGCCCCAGCATTTT
CSAIDRSRPQHF